One and the same sample provided the 16 T cell receptor beta chains below, sequenced in a study of blood T cell repertoires in COVID-19. This table comes from immunoSEQ multiplex PCR, and its TCRdb copy is limited to in-frame clones, with some not included. The table includes fewer than 60,000 clones, roughly 83% detected once. Sequenced sample: peripheral blood. All receptors derive from a woman of 80 years or more with acute or convalescent COVID-19.

This chain uses TRBV7-8 with TRBJ2-2, with TRBD2 identical over 10 bases. V lost 3 bases and J lost 2; bases outside the gene matches: 12. CDR1 is SGHVS, CDR2 FQNEAQ, per germline. This CDR3 has 19 residues. CDR3 bases: TGTGCCAGCAGCTTCACTAGCCCAGCTAGCGGGAGAAACACCGGGGAGCTGTTTTTT. Its protein is CASSFTSPASGRNTGELFF.

The CDR3 here is CASSRLAGGQETQYF. The CDR3 coding sequence is TGTGCCAGCAGTCGACTAGCGGGGGGGCAAGAGACCCAGTACTTC. The chain carries TRBV6-4 and TRBJ2-5, with TRBD2 identical over 14 bases. CDR1 is MRHNA, CDR2 SNTAGT, per germline. The CDR3 loop spans 15 amino acids. J gave up 2 bases and V 5 bases, and 1 base lay outside the gene matches.

The table lists this clone with a count of one. The rearrangement links TRBV5-1 to TRBJ2-5; TRBD2 matches at 11 bases. With V trimmed by 0 bases and J by 5 bases, 3 bases remained unmatched. The CDR3 spans 15 residues. The germline CDR1 and CDR2 sequences are SGHRS and YFSETQ. In DNA form, the CDR3 reads TGCGCCAGCAGCTTGGCGTCTAGCGGGAGGGAGACCCAGTACTTC. Protein: CASSLASSGRETQYF.

J is TRBJ2-3 and V is TRBV2; the match to TRBD2 covers 7 bases. The CDR3 runs 14 residues. The germline CDR1 and CDR2 sequences are SNHLY and FYNNEI. After removal of 5 bases from V and 5 bases from J, the junction contained 7 bases not matched to a gene. The CDR3 loop is CASSLLAGEDTQYF. DNA for the CDR3: TGTGCCAGCAGTCTCCTTGCGGGAGAAGATACGCAGTATTTT.

The rearrangement links TRBV10-2 to TRBJ1-5; 9 bases fit TRBD1. J gave up 6 bases and V 2 bases, and 5 bases lay outside the gene matches. The CDR3 runs 15 residues. CDR1 is WSHSY, CDR2 SAAADI, per germline. CDR3 amino acids: CASSEGTGFSQPQHF. CDR3 bases: TGCGCCAGCAGTGAGGGGACAGGGTTCAGTCAGCCCCAGCATTTT.

In its sample, this clone was seen a few times. The chain links TRBV5-1 to TRBJ2-3, with D unresolved. V was cut by 1 base and J by 0 bases, with 9 bases left in between. The CDR3 length is 15 residues. CDR1 is SGHRS, CDR2 YFSETQ, per germline. CDR3 residues: CASSLIVQSTDTQYF. DNA of the CDR3: TGCGCCAGCAGCTTGATTGTACAGAGCACAGATACGCAGTATTTT.

The genes are TRBV6-6 and TRBJ1-6; 9 bases align to TRBD1. V lost 5 bases and J lost 9; bases outside the gene matches: 5. The CDR3 has 14 amino acids. The germline V gene encodes CDR1 MNHNY and CDR2 SVGAGI (reference sequence). For the CDR3, the DNA is TGTGCCAGCAGTCCCGACAGGGGGTCTTCACCCCTCCACTTT. Amino acid sequence: CASSPDRGSSPLHF.

This chain links TRBV6-1 with TRBJ2-3; 7 nucleotides align to TRBD2. V lost 0 bases and J lost 2; bases outside the gene matches: 5. This CDR3 comprises 16 residues. Germline V gene data show CDR1 as MNHNS and CDR2 as SASEGT. CDR3 nucleotide sequence: TGTGCCAGCAGTGAAGCGCCTAGCGGTTACACAGATACGCAGTATTTT. Translated, it gives CASSEAPSGYTDTQYF.

The chain has TRBV19 and TRBJ2-5, with D possibly being TRBD1 (5 bases). Germline lookup yields CDR1 LNHDA and CDR2 SQIVND (reference sequence). Trimming cost V 2 bases and J 3 bases, with 19 bases left between them. The CDR3 length is 17 residues. The DNA for the CDR3 is TGTGCCAGTAGTATATTGTCGATCGACAGCCGAGAAGAGACCCAGTACTTC. Translating gives CASSILSIDSREETQYF.

The V gene is TRBV5-1, the J gene TRBJ2-7; 9 bases match TRBD1. The trim removed 1 base at V and 0 bases at J, leaving 11 bases unmatched. The CDR3 is 18 residues long. The V gene's germline CDR1 is SGHRS and CDR2 YFSETQ. The chain's CDR3 is CASSLSRGRDRDSYEQYV. The CDR3 bases are TGCGCCAGCAGCTTGAGCCGCGGACGGGACAGGGACTCCTACGAGCAGTACGTC.

The chain employs TRBV6-5 and TRBJ2-7, with D perhaps TRBD2 (6 bases). Trimming left V 6 bases short and J 6 bases short, with 15 bases between. The CDR3 is made up of 13 amino acids. Germline CDR1 MNHEY, CDR2 SVGAGI. This chain's CDR3 is CASSEGGVREQYV. Here the CDR3 DNA reads TGTGCCAGCAGCGAGGGCGGGGTGCGCGAGCAGTACGTC.

The chain employs TRBV6-5 and TRBJ2-2, with 7 positions matching TRBD1. The CDR3 is 14 residues long. Germline loops: CDR1 MNHEY, CDR2 SVGAGI. V was pared by 7 bases and J by 8 bases, with 10 bases of the junction left unmatched. The CDR3 reads CASMMRGRVGELFF. CDR3 sequence (DNA): TGTGCCAGCATGATGAGGGGGCGCGTTGGGGAGCTGTTTTTT.

The genes are TRBV3-1 (or the pseudogene TRBV3-2) and TRBJ1-1, with D unclear. This CDR3 spans 13 amino acids. The germline CDR1 and CDR2 sequences are LGHDT and YNNKEL (reference sequence). Trimming took 1 base from V and 7 from J, leaving 10 bases between them. Here the CDR3 reads CASSQVRAGEAFF. Written as DNA, the CDR3 is TGTGCCAGCAGCCAAGTAAGGGCGGGTGAAGCTTTCTTT.

The chain employs TRBV4-1 and TRBJ2-5, with 14 nucleotides matching TRBD2. Germline CDR1 and CDR2: MGHRA and YSYEKL. This CDR3 is built from 17 residues. V shed 2 bases and J 3 bases; nucleotides not matched to a gene: 5. In nucleotides, the CDR3 is TGCGCCAGCAGCCAACCGCCGGGACTAGCGGGGGAAGAGACCCAGTACTTC. This encodes CASSQPPGLAGEETQYF.

The chain joins TRBV5-4 to TRBJ2-3; the match to TRBD2 covers 7 bases. Germline CDR1 is SGHNT and CDR2 is YYREEE (reference sequence). J gave up 3 bases and V 3 bases, and 4 bases lay outside the gene matches. The CDR3 length is 14 residues. DNA for the CDR3: TGTGCCAGCAGCTCGTGGACTAGAACAGATACGCAGTATTTT. It translates to CASSSWTRTDTQYF.

V is TRBV9 and J is TRBJ1-1, with D perhaps TRBD1 (5 bases). Germline V gene data show CDR1 as SGDLS and CDR2 as YYNGEE. This CDR3 comprises 14 residues. Trimming removed 7 bases at V and 5 bases at J, with 18 bases between. The CDR3 region has the DNA TGTGCCAGCTCCATTTTTGGGGGGAAAACTGAAGCTTTCTTT. Encoded protein: CASSIFGGKTEAFF.